The 5 T cell receptor beta chains below all came from one sample that was sequenced in a study of Ad26.COV2.S vaccination and SARS-CoV-2 variants. Noted treatment: roughly 18 received Ad26.COV2.S at low or high dose, single or two shots; 5 received placebo; per-sample allocation not given. Samples were taken on day 63 after the first vaccine or placebo injection. Using immunoSEQ multiplex PCR, the repertoire was profiled, and TCRdb retains in-frame clones only, with some absent. This sample has a few hundred thousand clones, with more than 75% found just once. This material consisted of peripheral blood, taken in a trial of Ad26.COV2.S vaccine versus placebo. These receptor sequences come from a person between 18 and 65 years old who received the Ad26.COV2.S COVID-19 vaccine or a placebo.

V is TRBV29-1 and J is TRBJ2-7, with TRBD1 matching 8 bases. CDR3 length: 15 residues. Germline-derived CDR1 and CDR2 are SQVTM and ANQGSEA. The V and J ends lost 4 bases and 9 bases, in that order; junction bases with no gene match: 17. CDR3 sequence reads: CSVVLPTQGAYGQYF. DNA of the CDR3: TGCAGCGTTGTCCTCCCAACGCAGGGGGCGTATGGGCAGTACTTC.

J is TRBJ1-2 and V is TRBV5-6; D gene uncertain. The V gene's germline CDR1 is SGHDT and CDR2 YYEEEE. Trimming removed 2 bases at V and 8 bases at J, with 10 bases between. The length of the CDR3 is 12 residues. CDR3: CASSLGSGGYTF. CDR3 DNA sequence: TGTGCCAGCAGCTTAGGCAGCGGCGGCTACACCTTC.

The chain couples TRBV18 to TRBJ1-1; D is ambiguous. Looked up from germline, CDR1 is KGHSH and CDR2 is LQKENI. V lost 2 bases and J 0 bases, leaving 10 bases between the germline ends. The CDR3 runs 15 residues. CDR3 in DNA: TGTGCCAGCTCACCATCTCAAGCCTTGAACACTGAAGCTTTCTTT. Its protein is CASSPSQALNTEAFF.

The chain joins TRBV29-1 to TRBJ1-1; D gene uncertain. Trimming shortened V by 7 bases and J by 6 bases, and 12 bases separated the two germline ends. The CDR3 has 11 residues. From germline, CDR1 is SQVTM and CDR2 ANQGSEA. The CDR3, as DNA: TGCAGCGGTAGTAACAGAGCTGAAGCTTTCTTT. This sequence encodes CSGSNRAEAFF. Combining the CDR3 with reference TRBV29-1 and TRBJ1-1 gives the whole variable domain SAVISQKPSRDICQRGTSLTIQCQVDSQVTMMFWYRQQPGQSLTLIATANQGSEATYESGFVIDKFPISRPNLTFSTLTVSNMSPEDSSIYLCSGSNRAEAFFGQGTRLTVV.

The chain is built from TRBV21-1 and TRBJ1-6; the table gives TRBD1 as D, unverified against the DNA. TRBV21-1 is classified as a pseudogene. CDR3 length: 15 amino acids. The CDR3: CASSKRKGENSPLHF. In DNA, the CDR3 is TGTGCCAGCAGCAAAAGGAAGGGGGAGAATTCACCCCTCCACTTT.